This entry lists 24 T cell receptor beta chains sequenced from one sample in a study of Ad26.COV2.S vaccination and SARS-CoV-2 variants. Treatment: around 19 received Ad26.COV2.S at low or high dose, single or two shots; roughly five received placebo; per-sample allocation not given. Day 63 after the first vaccine or placebo injection was the time point for sampling. The table came from immunoSEQ multiplex PCR; TCRdb's copy has only in-frame clones and leaves some out. Counted here are about 480,000 clones, around 85% occurring once; the ten biggest clones make up 10% to 15%. The source was peripheral blood, collected in a trial of Ad26.COV2.S vaccine versus placebo. Receptor source: a person between 18 and 59 years old who received the Ad26.COV2.S COVID-19 vaccine or a placebo.

The table lists this clone with a count of one. The V call is TRBV7-2, the J call TRBJ1-1; no definite D call. Trimming left V 1 base short and J 0 bases short, with 9 bases between. The CDR3 contains 15 residues. The germline V gene encodes CDR1 SGHTA and CDR2 FQGNSA. CDR3 protein: CASSLGRTMNTEAFF. CDR3 nucleotide sequence: TGTGCCAGCAGCTTAGGCAGAACCATGAACACTGAAGCTTTCTTT.

This clone has just one count. This chain uses TRBV9 with TRBJ1-1, with unresolved D. Trimming stripped 4 bases from V and 1 base from J, with 29 bases between. Germline loops: CDR1 SGDLS, CDR2 YYNGEE. CDR3 length: 20 residues. The CDR3 nucleotides are TGTGCCAGCAGCAGCGTACCGACTCGGAATGTGGTACACGAGAACACTGAAGCTTTCTTT. Protein sequence: CASSSVPTRNVVHENTEAFF.

The V call is TRBV3-1 (or the pseudogene TRBV3-2), the J call TRBJ2-7; TRBD2 matches 7 bases. Per the germline V gene, CDR1 is LGHDT and CDR2 is YNNKEL (reference sequence). This CDR3 contains 15 residues. V trimming: 1 base; J trimming: 2 bases; junction bases outside the gene matches: 5. The CDR3 sequence is CASSQGGGVAYEQYF. The CDR3 DNA reads TGTGCCAGCAGCCAAGGGGGAGGGGTTGCCTACGAGCAGTACTTC.

The J gene is TRBJ2-7, the V gene TRBV19; 9 bases match TRBD2. There are 14 residues in the CDR3. CDR1 LNHDA and CDR2 SQIVND come from the germline V gene (reference sequence). J was trimmed by 2 bases and V by 7 bases; bases with no gene match: 6. Written as DNA, the CDR3 is TGTGCCAGTACCCCGACTAGCGGTGCCTACGAGCAGTACTTC. Residues: CASTPTSGAYEQYF.

This sequence joins TRBV5-4 and TRBJ2-5; the match to TRBD2 covers 10 bases. The CDR3 length is 15 residues. Per the germline V gene, CDR1 is SGHNT and CDR2 is YYREEE (reference sequence). V shed 4 bases and J 1 base; nucleotides not matched to a gene: 4. The CDR3 coding sequence is TGTGCCAGCAGCCCCACTAGCGGGACCCAAGAGACCCAGTACTTC. It encodes CASSPTSGTQETQYF.

This chain connects TRBV28 to TRBJ2-7; 7 bases map to TRBD2. This CDR3 region has 15 residues. With 4 bases clipped from V and 0 bases from J, the junction kept 6 bases outside the gene matches. Germline values: CDR1 MDHEN, CDR2 SYDVKM. For the CDR3, the DNA is TGTGCCAGCAGTTCACGGGGGGATATCTCCTACGAGCAGTACTTC. This encodes CASSSRGDISYEQYF.

The chain uses TRBV5-1 and TRBJ1-1; 9 positions agree with TRBD1. The CDR3 totals 14 residues. J gave up 8 bases and V 2 bases, and 7 bases lay outside the gene matches. CDR1 is SGHRS and CDR2 is YFSETQ in the germline V gene. The CDR3 reads CASSFGGQGVEAFF. Written as DNA, the CDR3 is TGCGCCAGCAGCTTCGGGGGACAGGGTGTAGAAGCTTTCTTT.

V and J are TRBV30 and TRBJ1-1; D perhaps matches TRBD1 (6 bases). The V gene's germline CDR1 is GTSNPN and CDR2 SVGIG (reference sequence). This CDR3 spans 13 amino acids. V was clipped by 0 bases and J by 6 bases, with 11 bases between them. The CDR3: CAWSVSGVSEAFF. The DNA for the CDR3 is TGTGCCTGGAGTGTGTCAGGGGTCTCTGAAGCTTTCTTT.

This chain links TRBV5-1 with TRBJ2-1; the D is unclear. V was cut by 1 base and J by 2 bases, with 10 bases left in between. This CDR3 spans 15 amino acids. CDR1 and CDR2 from the germline V gene are SGHRS and YFSETQ. Here the CDR3 DNA reads TGCGCCAGCAGCTTGTCGGATTCCGCCTACAATGAGCAGTTCTTC. This sequence encodes CASSLSDSAYNEQFF.

This sequence joins TRBV6-5 and TRBJ2-7, with D possibly TRBD1 on 5 matching bases. V gave up 0 bases and J gave up 1 base, with 10 bases separating them. Germline V lookup: CDR1 MNHEY, CDR2 SVGAGI. The CDR3 sequence is 15 residues long. The CDR3 is CASSYSEGVSYEQYF. Written as DNA, the CDR3 is TGTGCCAGCAGTTACTCGGAAGGGGTGTCCTACGAGCAGTACTTC.

CDR3 DNA: TGTGCCAGCGCTCTAGCGGGAGCCTACAATGAGCAGTTCTTC. As protein: CASALAGAYNEQFF. The chain joins TRBV6-5 to TRBJ2-1, with 10 bases matching TRBD2. V lost 8 bases to trimming and J lost 2 bases; unmatched junction nucleotides: 3. This CDR3 contains 14 residues. Germline V lookup: CDR1 MNHEY, CDR2 SVGAGI.

The chain joins TRBV5-4 to TRBJ2-7; 8 bases match TRBD2. The CDR3 spans 14 residues. V shed 2 bases, J shed 4 bases, and the junction held 5 bases outside the gene matches. Germline V lookup: CDR1 SGHNT, CDR2 YYREEE (reference sequence). The CDR3 loop is CASSLTSGRYEQYF. The CDR3 region has the DNA TGTGCCAGCAGCTTAACCAGCGGGAGATACGAGCAGTACTTC.

The rearrangement joins TRBV7-3 to TRBJ2-1; possibly TRBD1 for D (5 bases). In germline, CDR1 is SGHTA, CDR2 FQGTGA. This CDR3 comprises 12 residues. The V end lost 5 bases, the J end lost 9 bases, and 11 bases lay between the germline ends. CDR3 loop: CASSQRRGEQFF. As DNA, the CDR3 is TGTGCCAGCAGCCAGAGAAGGGGTGAGCAGTTCTTC.

The rearrangement uses TRBV20-1 and TRBJ1-6, with 8 bases identical to TRBD1. J was trimmed by 6 bases and V by 3 bases; bases with no gene match: 10. The CDR3 totals 16 residues. Germline V CDR1 and CDR2: DFQATT, SNEGSKA (reference sequence). CDR3 nucleotides: TGCAGTGCTAGTAAAACTAGGACAGGGACTAATTCACCCCTCCACTTT. This encodes CSASKTRTGTNSPLHF.

The rearrangement links TRBV5-4 to TRBJ1-2, with TRBD1 matching over 7 bases. The CDR3 extends over 13 amino acids. Germline lookup yields CDR1 SGHNT and CDR2 YYREEE (reference sequence). With 4 bases clipped from V and 6 bases from J, the junction kept 6 bases outside the gene matches. CDR3 sequence: CASSVRDRDGYTF. As DNA, the CDR3 is TGTGCCAGCAGCGTCCGGGACAGAGATGGCTACACCTTC. Using reference TRBV5-4 and TRBJ1-2 for the parts outside the CDR3, the full variable domain is ETGVTQSPTHLIKTRGQQVTLRCSSQSGHNTVSWYQQALGQGPQFIFQYYREEENGRGNFPPRFSGLQFPNYSSELNVNALELDDSALYLCASSVRDRDGYTFGSGTRLTVV.

This clone was observed a handful of times. The rearrangement uses TRBV7-9 and TRBJ2-7; D is unresolved. V was trimmed by 3 bases and J by 4 bases, leaving 4 bases between them. This CDR3 contains 11 residues. From germline, CDR1 is SEHNR and CDR2 FQNEAQ (reference sequence). This chain's CDR3 is CASSFLYEQYF. The DNA of the CDR3 is TGTGCCAGCAGCTTTTTGTACGAGCAGTACTTC.

The CDR3 coding sequence is TGTGCCATCAGTGAGTCAGGAATCCTAGCCAAAAACATTCAGTACTTC. It yields the protein CAISESGILAKNIQYF. The gene calls are TRBV10-3 and TRBJ2-4; the D is unclear. Germline CDR1 is ENHRY and CDR2 is SYGVKD. This CDR3 is built from 16 residues. Between the trimmed V and J ends, which lost 0 bases and 0 bases, there was a span of 9 bases.

This chain connects TRBV28 to TRBJ2-1; 10 nucleotides agree with TRBD2. CDR1 is MDHEN and CDR2 is SYDVKM in the germline V gene. Trimming cost V 6 bases and J 3 bases; bases outside gene matches: 5. The CDR3 covers 15 residues. The CDR3 bases are TGTGCCAGCAGCGCTAGCGGGAGAATCTACAATGAGCAGTTCTTC. The encoded protein is CASSASGRIYNEQFF.

The chain uses TRBV7-8 and TRBJ2-7, with D tentatively TRBD1 (6 bases). Deletions cut 5 bases from V and 3 bases from J, with 17 bases between. The CDR3 runs 15 residues. Germline CDR1 and CDR2: SGHVS and FQNEAQ. CDR3 DNA sequence: TGTGCCAGCAGCCCTGGGGCAGGGGCAGGCTACGAGCAGTACTTC. It encodes CASSPGAGAGYEQYF. The full variable domain, in which reference TRBV7-8 and TRBJ2-7 provide the parts outside the CDR3, is GAGVSQSPRYKVAKRGQDVALRCDPISGHVSLFWYQQALGQGPEFLTYFQNEAQLDKSGLPSDRFFAERPEGSVSTLKIQRTQQEDSAVYLCASSPGAGAGYEQYFGPGTRLTVT.

The CDR3 is CARSVRLYNSPLHF. CDR3 coding DNA: TGTGCCAGAAGCGTCCGACTCTATAATTCACCCCTCCACTTT. The genes are TRBV5-3 and TRBJ1-6; D gene uncertain. TRBV5-3 falls under the ORF class, with uncertain function. The CDR3 runs to 14 residues. V was trimmed by 4 bases and J by 3 bases, leaving 8 bases between them.

The rearrangement uses TRBV11-2 and TRBJ2-3; tentatively, D is TRBD2 (6 bases). This CDR3 spans 16 amino acids. Germline V gene data show CDR1 as SGHAT and CDR2 as FQNNGV. V was cut by 1 base and J by 1 base, with 12 bases left in between. The CDR3 region has the DNA TGTGCCAGCAGCTTAGGACTAGGTCCCGGCACAGATACGCAGTATTTT. It yields the protein CASSLGLGPGTDTQYF.

The V and J genes are TRBV28 and TRBJ1-1, with unresolved D. The ends were cut back, 2 bases at V and 3 bases at J, with 4 bases in the middle. The CDR3 contains 12 residues. In germline, CDR1 is MDHEN, CDR2 SYDVKM. CDR3 in amino acids: CASSLRDTEAFF. In DNA form, the CDR3 reads TGTGCCAGCAGTTTACGGGACACTGAAGCTTTCTTT.

This chain joins TRBV28 and TRBJ2-3; 9 bases are a match to TRBD1. The germline V gene has CDR1 MDHEN and CDR2 SYDVKM. The CDR3 runs 15 residues. Germline trimming cut 2 bases from V and 1 base from J; bases unmatched to any gene: 1. CDR3: CASSLRDRGTDTQYF. In DNA, the CDR3 is TGTGCCAGCAGTTTAAGGGACAGGGGCACAGATACGCAGTATTTT. Variable domain in full (rest from reference TRBV28 and TRBJ2-3): DVKVTQSSRYLVKRTGEKVFLECVQDMDHENMFWYRQDPGLGLRLIYFSYDVKMKEKGDIPEGYSVSREKKERFSLILESASTNQTSMYLCASSLRDRGTDTQYFGPGTRLTVL.

The gene calls are TRBV6-1 and TRBJ1-1; D not certain. CDR3 size: 13 residues. Germline V gene data show CDR1 as MNHNS and CDR2 as SASEGT. Between the trimmed V and J ends, which lost 3 bases and 8 bases, there was a span of 13 bases. CDR3 protein: CASSEGSATEAFF. The CDR3 nucleotides read TGTGCCAGCAGTGAGGGCTCGGCGACGGAAGCTTTCTTT.